This T cell receptor beta chain comes out of a study of blood T cell repertoires in COVID-19. On the study more broadly: Samples representing acute and convalescent COVID-19 were sourced from the United States, Italy and Spain.

CDR3 length: 15 residues. CDR1 and CDR2 from the germline V gene are LNHDA and SQIVND (reference sequence). V lost 10 bases and J 3 bases, leaving 19 bases between the germline ends. Repertoires were generated with immunoSEQ multiplex PCR, while TCRdb's copy carries only in-frame clones and drops some. Of 70,000 to 85,000 clones listed, approximately 80% are singletons. The sample taken for sequencing was peripheral blood. This clonotype was obtained from a woman at least 80 years old with acute or convalescent COVID-19. The chain combines TRBV19 with TRBJ1-5; D is undetermined. The CDR3 nucleotides are TGTGCCACCCAACGGTGGAGAGACGCCAATCAGCCCCAGCATTTT. Encoded protein: CATQRWRDANQPQHF.